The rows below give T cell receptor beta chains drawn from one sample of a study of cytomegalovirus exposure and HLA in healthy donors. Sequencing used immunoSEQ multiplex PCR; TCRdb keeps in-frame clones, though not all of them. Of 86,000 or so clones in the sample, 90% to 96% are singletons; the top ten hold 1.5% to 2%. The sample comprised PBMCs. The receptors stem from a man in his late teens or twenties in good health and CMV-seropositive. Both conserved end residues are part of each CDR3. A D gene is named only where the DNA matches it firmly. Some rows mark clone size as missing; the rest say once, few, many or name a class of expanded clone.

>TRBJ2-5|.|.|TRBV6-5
CASAPRPTSKETQYF
TGTGCCAGCGCCCCAAGACCGACTAGTAAAGAGACCCAGTACTTC
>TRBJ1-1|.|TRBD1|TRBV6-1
CASSEARTGNTEAFF
TGTGCCAGCAGTGAAGCTCGGACAGGGAACACTGAAGCTTTCTTT
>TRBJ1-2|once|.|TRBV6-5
CASRRGGTNYGYTF
TGTGCCAGCAGACGGGGAGGCACCAACTATGGCTACACCTTC
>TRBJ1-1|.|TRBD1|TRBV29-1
CSVFGTENTEAFF
TGCAGCGTTTTCGGGACAGAGAACACTGAAGCTTTCTTT
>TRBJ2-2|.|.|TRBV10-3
CAIMSTNTGELFF
TGTGCCATCATGTCCACGAACACCGGGGAGCTGTTTTTT
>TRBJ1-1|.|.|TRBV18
CASSPAGRYTEAFF
TGTGCCAGCTCACCGGCGGGGAGGTACACTGAAGCTTTCTTT
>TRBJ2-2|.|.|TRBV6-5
CASSIRHGELFF
TGTGCCAGCAGTATTAGACACGGGGAGCTGTTTTTT
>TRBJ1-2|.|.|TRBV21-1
CASSTNRGLTYGYTF
TGTGCCAGCAGCACGAACAGGGGGCTCACCTATGGCTACACCTTC
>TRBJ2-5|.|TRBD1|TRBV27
CASGPRQGGQETQYF
TGTGCCAGCGGGCCGAGACAGGGGGGACAAGAGACCCAGTACTTC
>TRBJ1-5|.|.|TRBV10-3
CATRSGVWSQPQHF
TGTGCCACGCGATCAGGGGTTTGGTCTCAGCCCCAGCATTTT
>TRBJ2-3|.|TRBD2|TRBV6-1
CASSVLAGADTQYF
TGTGCCAGCAGTGTACTAGCGGGAGCAGATACGCAGTATTTT
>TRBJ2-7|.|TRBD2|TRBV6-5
CASSPSSGSSYEQYF
TGTGCCAGCAGTCCCTCTAGCGGGAGCTCCTACGAGCAGTACTTC
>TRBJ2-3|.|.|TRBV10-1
CASSGTDTDTQYF
TGCGCCAGCAGTGGGACAGACACAGATACGCAGTATTTT
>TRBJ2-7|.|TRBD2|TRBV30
CAWSGRSLLLEQYF
TGTGCCTGGAGCGGGAGGTCGTTATTACTCGAGCAGTACTTC
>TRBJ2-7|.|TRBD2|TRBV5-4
CASSSRGGSYEQYF
TGTGCCAGCAGCTCAAGAGGCGGGAGCTACGAGCAGTACTTC